The clone carrying this TCR beta chain was recorded once. The antigen remains unidentified. Donors came from a validation cohort of over a hundred subjects, distinct from the first 666-subject cohort. The data were obtained in a study of cytomegalovirus exposure and HLA in healthy donors. Sequencing used immunoSEQ multiplex PCR; TCRdb keeps in-frame clones, though not all of them. Found here are 130,000 to 150,000 clones, about nine tenths of them singletons; the top ten hold over 5%. Study observations and caveats: Researchers catalogued approximately 170 TCR beta chains as cytomegalovirus-associated. The tendency of first-cohort TCR clusters to co-occur in the roughly 130 validation repertoires emerged from a later analysis. For most TCR sequences rarity was the rule, although some public TCRs occurred in many donors.

The clonotype was recovered from a woman under 40 in good health and CMV-seropositive. Material: PBMCs.

CDR3 nucleotide sequence: TGTGCCAGCCGAGACAGGGTAGGGGCCGGGGAGCTGTTTTTT. Amino acids: CASRDRVGAGELFF. V and J are TRBV6-6 and TRBJ2-2, with 7 bases aligning to TRBD1. Germline CDR1 is MNHNY and CDR2 is SVGAGI (reference sequence). The CDR3 is 14 residues long. V was clipped by 8 bases and J by 6 bases; unmatched bases: 9.